Listed below are T cell receptor beta chains from one sample, sequenced in a study of CD8+ T cells in alopecia areata. Sequenced by immunoSEQ multiplex PCR; TCRdb stores in-frame clones only, minus some. Of hundreds of thousands of clones detected, around 62% appear once; the ten largest clones hold roughly 0.47%. This specimen consisted of CD4+ T cells sorted from blood, obtained at week 0. These receptors came from a human donor with alopecia areata. The CDR3 runs from the conserved cysteine through the conserved F or W. Each record gives: D gene, V gene, J gene, clone size, CDR3 length, CDR3 DNA, CDR3 protein. A D gene is named only where the DNA matches it firmly. Size values are once, few and many counts, or a class for expanded clones, and some rows have none.

TRBD2	TRBV9	TRBJ2-3	NA	15	TGTGCCAGCAGCGTCTTAGCGGGAGGTACAGATACGCAGTATTTT	CASSVLAGGTDTQYF
NA	TRBV7-2	TRBJ1-5	few	13	TGTGCCAGCAGCTCATTACAGGGACAGCCCCAGCATTTT	CASSSLQGQPQHF
NA	TRBV5-1	TRBJ1-1	NA	15	TGCGCCAGCAGCCCACCTAGCGGGGTCAACACTGAAGCTTTCTTT	CASSPPSGVNTEAFF
NA	TRBV4-2	TRBJ2-1	few	13	TGTGCCAGCAGCCAAGGAAACGACAATGAGCAGTTCTTC	CASSQGNDNEQFF
NA	TRBV18	TRBJ2-1	NA	13	TGTGCCAGCTCACCAATGCAGGGCAATGAGCAGTTCTTC	CASSPMQGNEQFF
TRBD2	TRBV11-1	TRBJ2-7	NA	14	TGTGCCAGCAGCAAACGCGGGGGGAACTACGAGCAGTACTTC	CASSKRGGNYEQYF
NA	TRBV25-1	TRBJ2-6	NA	18	TGTGCCAGCAGTGAATGTCTAGAGGGCCACTCTGGGGCCAACGTCCTGACTTTC	CASSECLEGHSGANVLTF
TRBD1	TRBV5-1	TRBJ1-1	NA	15	TGCGCCAGCAGCTGGGGGACAGGGCTAAACACTGAAGCTTTCTTT	CASSWGTGLNTEAFF
NA	TRBV29-1	TRBJ1-1	NA	13	TGCAGCGCCCAACTGAGAGAGAACACTGAAGCTTTCTTT	CSAQLRENTEAFF
NA	TRBV30	TRBJ1-3	NA	17	TGTGCCTGGAGTGTACAGTTGGGGACCACCTCTGGAAACACCATATATTTT	CAWSVQLGTTSGNTIYF